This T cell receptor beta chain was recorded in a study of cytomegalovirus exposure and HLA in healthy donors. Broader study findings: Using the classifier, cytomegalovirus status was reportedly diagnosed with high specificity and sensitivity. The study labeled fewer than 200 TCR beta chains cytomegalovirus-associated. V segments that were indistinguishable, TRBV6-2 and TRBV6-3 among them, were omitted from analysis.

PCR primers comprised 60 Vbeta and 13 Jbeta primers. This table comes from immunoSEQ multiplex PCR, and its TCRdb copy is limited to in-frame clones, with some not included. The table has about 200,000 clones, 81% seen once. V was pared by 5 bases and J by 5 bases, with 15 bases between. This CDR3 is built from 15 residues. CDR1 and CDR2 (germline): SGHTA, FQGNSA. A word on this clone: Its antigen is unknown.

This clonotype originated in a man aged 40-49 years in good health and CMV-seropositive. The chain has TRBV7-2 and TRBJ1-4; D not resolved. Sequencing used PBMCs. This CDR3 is CASSPRNGKNEKLFF. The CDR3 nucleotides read TGTGCCAGCAGCCCCCGAAACGGGAAGAATGAAAAACTGTTTTTT. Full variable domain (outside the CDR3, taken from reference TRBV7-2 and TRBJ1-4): GAGVSQSPSNKVTEKGKDVELRCDPISGHTALYWYRQSLGQGLEFLIYFQGNSAPDKSGLPSDRFSAERTGGSVSTLTIQRTQQEDSAVYLCASSPRNGKNEKLFFGSGTQLSVL.